The present T cell receptor beta chain was sequenced within a study of shared clonotypes between healthy human individuals. Libraries were prepared by immunoSEQ multiplex PCR; TCRdb keeps only in-frame clonotypes and omits some of them. The sample lists about 2.3 million clones; 80% to 95% were seen once. The CDR3 extends over 14 amino acids. CDR1 is SNHLY, CDR2 FYNNEI, per germline. V lost 6 bases, J lost 6 bases, and 15 bases lay in between. The source of this sequence is a man younger than 30 in good health. Some clones in this sample may be carry-over from other donors' samples. V usage is TRBV2 and J usage is TRBJ2-1; weak D call: TRBD2 (6 bases). Specimen: naive CD4+ T cells from PBMCs. This sample's subset: CD45RA+ positively selected. The CDR3 DNA is TGTGCCAGCAGCGGACTACCCGGGGCCAATGAGCAGTTCTTC. Translated, it gives CASSGLPGANEQFF.